This T cell receptor (beta chain) came from a study of read filtering for tumor transcriptome and immune sequencing. Study findings and constraints: The sorted CD138-negative fraction was a mixed bone marrow immune population, not purified T cells.

Germline-derived CDR1 and CDR2 are SNHLY and FYNNEI. This CDR3 contains 15 residues. V lost 6 bases, J lost 0 bases, and 6 bases stayed unmatched. This clonotype was counted at least ten times. Its antigen is not known. From roughly 390 ng of RNA, a library with molecular barcoded alpha/delta and beta/gamma adaptors was made. MiXCR, applied by TCRdb to the reads, yields one record per CDR3 protein. The sample yields around 140,000 distinct CDR3 sequences, over 10% seen once. Bone marrow was sampled from every patient at the time of active disease. The J gene is TRBJ2-3, the V gene TRBV2; 7 nucleotides line up with TRBD2. The sequenced sample was a population of CD138-negative cells sorted from bone marrow. The source of this sequence is a donor at least 40 years old with multiple myeloma. The CDR3 nucleotides read TGTGCCAGCAGGGGGGGGACGGATAGCACAGATACGCAGTATTTT. Amino acids: CASRGGTDSTDTQYF.